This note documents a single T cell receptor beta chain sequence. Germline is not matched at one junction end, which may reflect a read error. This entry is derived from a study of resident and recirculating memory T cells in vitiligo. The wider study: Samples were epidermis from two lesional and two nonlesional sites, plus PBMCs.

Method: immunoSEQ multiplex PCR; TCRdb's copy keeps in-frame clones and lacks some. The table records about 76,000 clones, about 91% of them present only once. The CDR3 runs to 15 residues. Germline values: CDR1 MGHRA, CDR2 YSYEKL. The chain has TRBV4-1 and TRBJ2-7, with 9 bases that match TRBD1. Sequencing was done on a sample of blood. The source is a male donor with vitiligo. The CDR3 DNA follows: TGCGCCAGCAGCCAAGCGGAACTTCTACAGGGGGCCGCGATCTTC. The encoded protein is CASSQAELLQGAAIF.